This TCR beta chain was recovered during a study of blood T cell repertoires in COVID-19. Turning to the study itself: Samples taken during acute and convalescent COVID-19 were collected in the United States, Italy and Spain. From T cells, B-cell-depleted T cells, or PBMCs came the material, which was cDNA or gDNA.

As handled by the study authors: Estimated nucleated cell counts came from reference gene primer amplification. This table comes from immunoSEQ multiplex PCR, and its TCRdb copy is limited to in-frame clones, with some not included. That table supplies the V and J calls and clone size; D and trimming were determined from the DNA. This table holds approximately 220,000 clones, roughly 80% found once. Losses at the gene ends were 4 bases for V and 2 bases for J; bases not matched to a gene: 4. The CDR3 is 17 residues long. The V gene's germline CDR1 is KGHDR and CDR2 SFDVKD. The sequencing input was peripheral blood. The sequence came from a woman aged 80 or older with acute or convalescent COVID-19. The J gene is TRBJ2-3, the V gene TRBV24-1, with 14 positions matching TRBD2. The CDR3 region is CATSDPGLAGVTDTQYF. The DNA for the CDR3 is TGTGCCACCAGTGACCCGGGACTAGCGGGAGTCACAGATACGCAGTATTTT.